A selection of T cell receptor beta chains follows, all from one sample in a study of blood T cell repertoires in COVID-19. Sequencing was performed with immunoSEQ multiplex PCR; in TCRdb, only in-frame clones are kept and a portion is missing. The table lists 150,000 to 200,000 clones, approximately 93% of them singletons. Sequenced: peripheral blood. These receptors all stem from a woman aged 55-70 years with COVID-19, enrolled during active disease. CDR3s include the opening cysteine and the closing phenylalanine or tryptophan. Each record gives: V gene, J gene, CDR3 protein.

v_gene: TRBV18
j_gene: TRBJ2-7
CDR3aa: CASSQTRDEQYF

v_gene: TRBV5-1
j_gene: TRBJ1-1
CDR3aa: CASSWQGATEAFF

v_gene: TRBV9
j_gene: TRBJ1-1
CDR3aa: CASSVAQENTEAFF

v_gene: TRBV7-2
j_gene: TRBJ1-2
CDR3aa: CASSLVGTGDNYGYTF

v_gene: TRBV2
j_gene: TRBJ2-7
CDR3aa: CASSALQGLGSDYEQYF

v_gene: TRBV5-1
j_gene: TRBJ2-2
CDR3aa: CASSSTTSGGRTGELFF

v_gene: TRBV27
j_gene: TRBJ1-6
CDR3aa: CASSLRGWYTDNSPLHF

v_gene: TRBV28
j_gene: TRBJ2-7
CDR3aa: CASSSTPGTSGSYEQYF

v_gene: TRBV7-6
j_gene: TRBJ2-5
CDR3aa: CASSTYSGRRETQYF

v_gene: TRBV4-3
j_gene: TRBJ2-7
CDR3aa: CASSQGSQGVSEQYF

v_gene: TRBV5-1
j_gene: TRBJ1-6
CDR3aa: CASSLKTASISPLHF

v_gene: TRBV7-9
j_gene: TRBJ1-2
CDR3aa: CASSPGGADGYTF

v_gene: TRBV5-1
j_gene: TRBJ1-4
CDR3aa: CASSGRAVAGGEKLFF

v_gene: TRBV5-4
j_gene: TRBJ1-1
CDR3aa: CASSLPGQGASGTEAFF

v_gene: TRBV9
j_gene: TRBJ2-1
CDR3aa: CASSVSYNEQFF

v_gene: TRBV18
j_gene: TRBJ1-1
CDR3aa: CASSRQENTEAFF

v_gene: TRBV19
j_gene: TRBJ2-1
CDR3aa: CASSMGRGSYNEQFF

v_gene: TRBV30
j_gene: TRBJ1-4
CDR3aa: CAWSNSGTGSTNEKLFF

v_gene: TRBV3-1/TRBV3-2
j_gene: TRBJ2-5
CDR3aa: CASSQGSGGQETQYF

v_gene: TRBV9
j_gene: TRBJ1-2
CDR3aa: CASSVANGYGYTF

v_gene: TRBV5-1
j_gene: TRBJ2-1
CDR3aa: CASSYHDRVDEQFF

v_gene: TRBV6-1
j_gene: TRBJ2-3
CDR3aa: CASSEVRGGPTDTQYF

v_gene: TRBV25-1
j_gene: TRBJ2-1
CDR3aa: CASSAAAGGLSYNEQFF

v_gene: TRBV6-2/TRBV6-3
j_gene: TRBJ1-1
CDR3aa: CASSILTEAFF

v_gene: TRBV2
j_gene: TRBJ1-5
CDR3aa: CASSEGRNQPQHF